This note documents a single T cell receptor (beta chain) sequence. This clone has a handful of counts. This receptor's antigen is unknown. Within one base of it there is no much larger clone, and no base qualities were kept. These data come from a study of cytotoxic CD8 clonotypes in ibrutinib-treated CLL (dated by TCRdb to the early 2020s). Some background on the complete study: The cohort was composed of around twelve relapsed/refractory and roughly 16 treatment-naive patients; IGHV unmutated status was identified in some 17 patients. Responses were partial in roughly 25 patients and complete in 2; after median 68 months follow-up, some 15 stayed in remission and 12 progressed. Samples at response were collected after a median of around twelve months of treatment, with a range of about 6 to 36 months. On average, each sample yielded 255,043 productive templates and 85,000 to 95,000 productive rearrangements. Longitudinal samples were obtainable from about 30% of the roughly 90 participants in the trial. Cryopreserved peripheral blood mononuclear cells were collected before treatment, at response, and at either disease progression or sustained remission. All remission and progressive disease samples were collected while patients were still receiving ibrutinib. Study-wide findings and limitations: Public clonotypes were rare and either contracted or stayed stable during treatment, and the rise in clonality at ibrutinib response reflected the expansion of private clonotypes. Lymph node repertoires were not examined, and the timing of sampling was not matched between patients in sustained remission and those whose disease progressed. Clonality increased at ibrutinib response, stayed stable in sustained remission, and fell back toward baseline at progression. Baseline clonality exceeded that of age-matched healthy donors and correlated strongly with circulating CD8+ T-cell counts.

The junction shows trimming of 5 bases on V and 5 bases on J, plus 19 bases between the germline ends. The CDR3, cysteine through phenylalanine, is 15 amino acids long. Just CDR3 DNA is preserved here, 45 bases in frame from base 1. CDR1 and CDR2 are drawn from the germline V gene: SGHRS, YFSETQ. The goal of deep resolution MiSeq sequencing was a depth between 1 in 1 million and 1 in 200,000 T cells, and coverage averaged 10x per clonotype. The immunoSEQ hsTCRB Kit was used to generate TCR beta libraries. On the authors' methods: ImmunoSEQ Data Assistant and ImmunoSEQ Analyzer were used for data analysis, and V, D and J genes were assigned according to IMGT definitions. Clonality was computed as one minus normalized Shannon entropy of productive rearrangement frequencies, ranging from 0 to 1. Only overrepresented clonotypes making up at least 0.05% of each patient's repertoire were included in the public clonotype analysis. Around 12 age-matched healthy donor repertoires from immuneACCESS were used as controls for clonality. Imported from immuneACCESS, the table was reduced by TCRdb to in-frame sequences with V and J called. These copies leave out some clones; in studies compared against another copy, an unresolved V gene accounts for under half, and the cause of the remainder is not known. V, J and clone size reflect that table, while D and trimming were determined from the DNA. This sample gives 250,000 to 350,000 clones in total; around 69% of them show up just once. The ten most abundant clones make up roughly 5.7% of the sample.

The time point label, as the study defines it: progressive disease on ibrutinib. Approximately 2 micrograms of genomic DNA were extracted from cryopreserved PBMCs for TCR beta library preparation. Longitudinal blood samples from CLL patients on ibrutinib monotherapy underwent high-throughput TCR beta sequencing. Patients were enrolled in a phase 2 open-label single-center ibrutinib monotherapy trial. Sample: PBMCs, taken at disease progression, from a patient treated with ibrutinib. This chain is built from TRBV5-1 and TRBJ1-2, with a weak D call of TRBD1 (6 bases match). This TCR was sampled from a human donor with chronic lymphocytic leukemia. Here is the DNA: TGCGCCAGCAGACAAGCAGGGGCGACCCCTTATGGCTACACCTTC. It translates to CASRQAGATPYGYTF.